These 17 T cell receptor beta chains originate from one sample sequenced in a study of cytomegalovirus exposure and HLA in healthy donors. The primer mix had 60 Vbeta and 13 Jbeta primers. Assay used: immunoSEQ multiplex PCR; TCRdb lists only in-frame clones, some missing. The profile covers around 160,000 clones, with 60% to 85% appearing a single time and roughly 7.3% taken by the ten largest. Sequencing was done on a sample of PBMCs. These receptors all stem from a male donor in good health and CMV-seropositive.

J is TRBJ1-1 and V is TRBV7-2; no clear D. The CDR3 has 13 residues. V lost 3 bases and J lost 7, with 12 bases in between. Germline CDR1 SGHTA, CDR2 FQGNSA. The CDR3: CASSFLAGCEAFF. The CDR3 bases are TGTGCCAGCAGCTTCCTTGCAGGTTGTGAAGCTTTCTTT.

The chain carries TRBV15 and TRBJ1-2; 7 positions agree with TRBD1. This CDR3 has 14 residues. The germline gives CDR1 LNHNV, CDR2 YYDKDF (reference sequence). Losses at the gene ends were 1 base for V and 3 bases for J; bases not matched to a gene: 2. CDR3 residues: CATSRGGTDYGYTF. The DNA for the CDR3 is TGTGCCACCAGCAGAGGCGGGACAGACTATGGCTACACCTTC.

Worth noting for this clone: This is likely an artifact of a read error, given a far larger clone one base away. The rearrangement links TRBV30 to TRBJ1-1; D unresolved. This CDR3 is built from 13 residues. Germline-derived CDR1 and CDR2 are GTSNPN and SVGIG (reference sequence). CDR3 sequence (DNA): TGTACTTGGACGAGGCCACCGAACACTGAAGCTTTCTTT. It yields the protein CTWTRPPNTEAFF.

The chain joins TRBV5-1 to TRBJ2-2; TRBD1 matches 9 bases. Looked up from germline, CDR1 is SGHRS and CDR2 is YFSETQ. V shed 4 bases and J 4 bases; nucleotides not matched to a gene: 5. The CDR3 runs 15 residues. The CDR3: CASSGTGFTTGELFF. In DNA form, the CDR3 reads TGCGCCAGCAGCGGGACAGGGTTTACCACCGGGGAGCTGTTTTTT.

This sequence joins TRBV7-2 and TRBJ2-7, with D hard to call. Trimming stripped 5 bases from V and 4 bases from J, with 3 bases between. CDR3 length: 10 residues. Germline lookup yields CDR1 SGHTA and CDR2 FQGNSA. The CDR3, as DNA: TGTGCCAGCAGCCCGTACGAGCAGTACTTC. It codes for CASSPYEQYF.

The CDR3 reads CASRTGGTNYGYTF. The CDR3 nucleotides read TGTGCCAGCAGGACTGGCGGGACCAACTATGGCTACACCTTC. V usage is TRBV2 and J usage is TRBJ1-2; D is perhaps TRBD1 (5 bases). This CDR3 contains 14 residues. Trimming left V 6 bases short and J 2 bases short, with 13 bases between. Germline V gene lookup returns CDR1 SNHLY and CDR2 FYNNEI.

This rearrangement joins TRBV5-1 to TRBJ2-4; maybe TRBD2 (5 bases). This CDR3 region has 16 residues. V was clipped by 0 bases and J by 0 bases, with 10 bases between them. Per the germline V gene, CDR1 is SGHRS and CDR2 is YFSETQ. The CDR3 loop is CASSLGEGLAKNIQYF. The CDR3 DNA sequence: TGCGCCAGCAGCTTGGGCGAGGGTCTAGCCAAAAACATTCAGTACTTC. The full variable domain, rest sourced from reference TRBV5-1 and TRBJ2-4, is KAGVTQTPRYLIKTRGQQVTLSCSPISGHRSVSWYQQTPGQGLQFLFEYFSETQRNKGNFPGRFSGRQFSNSRSEMNVSTLELGDSALYLCASSLGEGLAKNIQYFGAGTRLSVL.

This clone has only one observation. This chain links TRBV11-2 with TRBJ1-5; tentative D call: TRBD1 (5 bases). The V end lost 1 base, the J end lost 3 bases, and 10 bases lay between the germline ends. The CDR3 runs 15 residues. The germline CDR1 and CDR2 sequences are SGHAT and FQNNGV. CDR3 sequence reads: CASSLGGQYNQPQHF. The DNA for the CDR3 is TGTGCCAGCAGCTTAGGCGGACAATACAATCAGCCCCAGCATTTT.

V is TRBV2 and J is TRBJ1-2, with TRBD1 matching 9 bases. The CDR3 has 13 residues. CDR1 SNHLY and CDR2 FYNNEI come from the germline V gene. With V trimmed by 5 bases and J by 5 bases, 3 bases remained unmatched. Here the CDR3 reads CASSPGTGYGYTF. The CDR3 bases are TGTGCCAGCAGTCCCGGGACAGGGTATGGCTACACCTTC.

This clone was counted once. The V and J genes are TRBV12-5 and TRBJ2-1; a possible D gene is TRBD1 (6 bases). Per germline, CDR1 LGHNT and CDR2 FRNRAP. The germline V and J ends were trimmed by 1 base and 4 bases, with 11 bases remaining between them. The CDR3 has 15 residues. In nucleotides, the CDR3 is TGTGCTAGTGGTTTGGCACAGGGTCGGTACAATGAGCAGTTCTTC. Protein product: CASGLAQGRYNEQFF.

This clone showed up just a few times. The chain employs TRBV6-1 and TRBJ1-4, with D possibly TRBD1 on 6 matching bases. The germline V and J ends were trimmed by 1 base and 4 bases, with 19 bases remaining between them. Germline V gives CDR1 MNHNS, CDR2 SASEGT. This CDR3 is 18 amino acids long. For the CDR3, the DNA is TGTGCCAGCAGTGAAGGCCCCTCCTGGGACACCTATAATGAAAAACTGTTTTTT. It yields the protein CASSEGPSWDTYNEKLFF.

The chain carries TRBV11-2 and TRBJ2-5, with 7 bases matching TRBD2. V shed 0 bases, J shed 4 bases, and the junction held 5 bases outside the gene matches. Germline-derived CDR1 and CDR2 are SGHAT and FQNNGV. This CDR3 is built from 15 residues. Here the CDR3 reads CASSLERGRGETQYF. The DNA of the CDR3 is TGTGCCAGCAGCTTAGAGCGGGGGAGAGGAGAGACCCAGTACTTC.

CDR3 nucleotide sequence: TGTGCCAGCAGCCCCACAGGAGCCTACAATGAGCAGTTCTTC. Residues: CASSPTGAYNEQFF. J is TRBJ2-1 and V is TRBV5-6, with D perhaps matching TRBD1 (5 bases). The length of the CDR3 is 14 residues. Trimming took 4 bases from V and 2 from J, leaving 10 bases between them. Germline-derived CDR1 and CDR2 are SGHDT and YYEEEE.

The J gene is TRBJ2-1, the V gene TRBV4-1, with no clear D. The CDR3 covers 13 residues. CDR1 MGHRA and CDR2 YSYEKL come from the germline V gene. The V and J ends lost 4 bases and 8 bases respectively, with 12 bases between them. The CDR3 is CASSPIRGDEQFF. CDR3 nucleotide sequence: TGCGCCAGCAGCCCTATTAGAGGCGATGAGCAGTTCTTC.

This chain uses TRBV5-1 with TRBJ2-7; TRBD1 matches at 11 bases. The V segment lost 2 bases and the J segment 2 bases; nucleotides outside the gene matches: 3. CDR3 length equals 15 residues. Germline loops: CDR1 SGHRS, CDR2 YFSETQ. The CDR3 nucleotides read TGCGCCAGCAGCTTTGGACAGGGGGCCGCCTACGAGCAGTACTTC. It yields the protein CASSFGQGAAYEQYF.

The chain has TRBV6-5 and TRBJ1-1, with D possibly TRBD1 on 5 matching bases. The CDR3 spans 12 residues. V dropped 7 bases and J dropped 4 bases, with 10 bases sitting between them. Per the germline V gene, CDR1 is MNHEY and CDR2 is SVGAGI. The CDR3 is CASTGWGTEAFF. Here the CDR3 DNA reads TGTGCCAGCACAGGGTGGGGCACTGAAGCTTTCTTT.

The count of this clone is one. The rearrangement joins TRBV2 to TRBJ2-2, with 10 positions matching TRBD1. The CDR3 length is 15 residues. The V gene's germline CDR1 is SNHLY and CDR2 FYNNEI. The ends lost 5 bases at V and 4 bases at J; junction bases unmatched: 4. DNA of the CDR3: TGTGCCAGCAGTCAGGGACAGGGGAGCACCGGGGAGCTGTTTTTT. Translated: CASSQGQGSTGELFF.